The 32 T cell receptor beta chains below all came from one sample that was sequenced in a study of control samples from healthy donors and cancer patients. The data were produced by immunoSEQ multiplex PCR, yet TCRdb's version contains in-frame clones alone and is incomplete. The table records about 120,000 clones, roughly nine tenths of them present only once. The specimen sequenced was blood. Every receptor here comes from a woman aged 18-35 years in good health.

This clone was recorded only once. This CDR3 is also generated by other DNA sequences in the sample. CDR3 nucleotide sequence: TGCGCCAGCAGACCCGGTACAGGGACCTACGAGCAGTACTTC. It yields the protein CASRPGTGTYEQYF. The rearrangement joins TRBV5-1 to TRBJ2-7; D possibly corresponds to TRBD1 (6 bases). Germline CDR1 is SGHRS and CDR2 is YFSETQ. This CDR3 comprises 14 residues. Trimming left V 5 bases short and J 2 bases short, with 14 bases between.

In this sample, this clone turned up once. This chain uses TRBV4-3 with TRBJ1-1; D is possibly TRBD1 (5 bases). From germline, CDR1 is LGHNA and CDR2 YSLEER. V was cut by 2 bases and J by 0 bases, with 31 bases left in between. This CDR3 is built from 22 residues. The CDR3, as DNA: TGCGCCAGCAGCCAATTCGAGTGGGATTCAGGGATTAATGGGGGAATGAACACTGAAGCTTTCTTT. Amino acid sequence: CASSQFEWDSGINGGMNTEAFF.

This chain joins TRBV19 and TRBJ2-6, with 12 bases identical to TRBD2. The CDR3 has 17 residues. J gave up 4 bases and V 2 bases, and 3 bases lay outside the gene matches. Germline CDR1 reads LNHDA; CDR2 reads SQIVND (reference sequence). The CDR3 region is CASSITSGRTGANVLTF. As DNA, the CDR3 is TGTGCCAGTAGTATAACTAGCGGGAGGACAGGGGCCAACGTCCTGACTTTC.

The J gene is TRBJ2-3, the V gene TRBV10-3, with D perhaps TRBD2 (6 bases). The germline V gene has CDR1 ENHRY and CDR2 SYGVKD. Trimming pared 7 bases from V and 0 bases from J, leaving 14 bases between. The CDR3 contains 15 residues. The CDR3 DNA reads as TGTGCCATCAATCCCCACGGGGGTAGCACAGATACGCAGTATTTT. It yields the protein CAINPHGGSTDTQYF.

This chain joins TRBV6-6 and TRBJ1-6; D is unresolved. Germline V CDR1 and CDR2: MNHNY, SVGAGI (reference sequence). The germline V and J ends were trimmed by 7 bases and 7 bases, with 11 bases remaining between them. The CDR3 is made up of 13 amino acids. The CDR3 reads CASIAGNNSPLHF. The CDR3 DNA reads TGTGCCAGCATAGCCGGTAACAATTCACCCCTCCACTTT.

The V gene is TRBV7-9, the J gene TRBJ2-5, with D possibly called TRBD1 or TRBD2 (6 bases each). The CDR3 is made up of 14 amino acids. Trimming removed 2 bases from V and 4 bases from J, with 11 bases in between. Germline V CDR1 and CDR2: SEHNR, FQNEAQ (reference sequence). The CDR3 is CASSLMGGGETQYF. In DNA form, the CDR3 reads TGTGCCAGCAGCTTAATGGGGGGCGGAGAGACCCAGTACTTC.

The table lists this clone with a few counts. The V and J genes are TRBV30 and TRBJ1-2; 10 bases align to TRBD1. The CDR3 length is 15 residues. Germline V gene lookup returns CDR1 GTSNPN and CDR2 SVGIG (reference sequence). V shed 4 bases, J shed 3 bases, and the junction held 8 bases outside the gene matches. CDR3 loop: CAWTRQGAGYYGYTF. For the CDR3, the DNA is TGTGCCTGGACCCGACAGGGGGCGGGGTACTATGGCTACACCTTC.

The rearrangement links TRBV7-2 to TRBJ1-1; D is uncertain. The CDR3 length is 14 residues. The germline V gene encodes CDR1 SGHTA and CDR2 FQGNSA. V gave up 1 base and J gave up 9 bases, with 15 bases separating them. The CDR3, as DNA: TGTGCCAGCAGCTTAGTTGACCCTCCAACCCAAGCTTTCTTT. It encodes CASSLVDPPTQAFF. Full variable domain (outside the CDR3, taken from reference TRBV7-2 and TRBJ1-1): GAGVSQSPSNKVTEKGKDVELRCDPISGHTALYWYRQSLGQGLEFLIYFQGNSAPDKSGLPSDRFSAERTGGSVSTLTIQRTQQEDSAVYLCASSLVDPPTQAFFGQGTRLTVV.

The rearrangement uses TRBV7-2 and TRBJ1-1; no definite D call. CDR3 length: 15 residues. Deletions cut 5 bases from V and 4 bases from J, with 17 bases between. The V gene's germline CDR1 is SGHTA and CDR2 FQGNSA. In DNA form, the CDR3 reads TGTGCCAGCAGCCTCAGGAAGGGCGGATTCACTGAAGCTTTCTTT. As protein: CASSLRKGGFTEAFF. Full variable domain (outside the CDR3, taken from reference TRBV7-2 and TRBJ1-1): GAGVSQSPSNKVTEKGKDVELRCDPISGHTALYWYRQSLGQGLEFLIYFQGNSAPDKSGLPSDRFSAERTGGSVSTLTIQRTQQEDSAVYLCASSLRKGGFTEAFFGQGTRLTVV.

V is TRBV4-2 and J is TRBJ2-3; no clear D. Germline V gives CDR1 LGHNA, CDR2 YNFKEQ. The V gene lost 0 bases and the J gene lost 10 bases, with 17 bases spanning the gap. The CDR3 is made up of 15 amino acids. The CDR3 here is CASSQDESVVEAQYF. The CDR3 DNA reads TGTGCCAGCAGCCAAGATGAGTCCGTGGTGGAAGCGCAGTATTTT.

This clone appeared once. The V and J genes are TRBV3-1 (or the pseudogene TRBV3-2) and TRBJ2-5; 10 bases line up with TRBD2. The CDR3 length is 15 residues. With 2 bases clipped from V and 1 base from J, the junction kept 1 base outside the gene matches. Germline CDR1 is LGHDT and CDR2 is YNNKEL (reference sequence). CDR3 loop: CASSQRTSGQETQYF. CDR3 in DNA: TGTGCCAGCAGCCAAAGGACTAGCGGCCAAGAGACCCAGTACTTC.

The V and J genes are TRBV28 and TRBJ2-5; 12 bases align to TRBD2. Germline V lookup: CDR1 MDHEN, CDR2 SYDVKM. The CDR3 is 17 amino acids. J gave up 0 bases and V 5 bases, and 7 bases lay outside the gene matches. The DNA for the CDR3 is TGTGCCAGCAGTCGCGCCGGACTAGCGGGGAACCAAGAGACCCAGTACTTC. Amino acid sequence: CASSRAGLAGNQETQYF.

The chain carries TRBV13 and TRBJ2-3; no definite D call. The germline CDR1 and CDR2 sequences are PRHDT and FYEKMQ (reference sequence). The CDR3 totals 15 residues. Trimming removed 3 bases from V and 2 bases from J, with 12 bases in between. CDR3 sequence reads: CASSLTPLATDTQYF. DNA of the CDR3: TGTGCCAGCAGCTTGACCCCCCTCGCCACAGATACGCAGTATTTT.

The J gene is TRBJ2-7, the V gene TRBV5-6; D is unresolved. Between the trimmed V and J ends, which lost 2 bases and 4 bases, there was a span of 7 bases. Per the germline V gene, CDR1 is SGHDT and CDR2 is YYEEEE. The CDR3 runs to 12 residues. The CDR3 sequence: CASSFQDYEQYF. In DNA form, the CDR3 reads TGTGCCAGCAGCTTTCAGGATTACGAGCAGTACTTC.

CDR3 protein: CASSFVRPGLAGQETQYF. DNA for the CDR3: TGTGCCAGCAGCTTCGTACGACCGGGACTAGCGGGCCAAGAGACCCAGTACTTC. The V gene is TRBV7-6, the J gene TRBJ2-5, with 12 nucleotides matching TRBD2. Per germline, CDR1 SGHVS and CDR2 FNYEAQ. The V gene end was trimmed by 3 bases and the J gene end by 1 base; junction bases not matched to a gene: 9. CDR3 length: 18 amino acids.

The chain joins TRBV3-1 (or the pseudogene TRBV3-2) to TRBJ2-3; D may be TRBD2 (6 bases). This CDR3 is 14 amino acids long. Germline V lookup: CDR1 LGHDT, CDR2 YNNKEL (reference sequence). Trimming took off 1 base at V and 5 bases at J, with 10 bases between the two ends. The CDR3 protein is CASSQGASVDTQYF. The DNA of the CDR3 is TGTGCCAGCAGCCAAGGGGCTAGCGTAGATACGCAGTATTTT.

CDR3 loop: CASSPGGNYGYTF. Written as DNA, the CDR3 is TGTGCCAGCAGTCCGGGAGGAAACTATGGCTACACCTTC. This sequence joins TRBV27 and TRBJ1-2, with D uncertain. Germline CDR1 and CDR2: MNHEY and SMNVEV (reference sequence). The CDR3 runs 13 residues. With 5 bases removed from V and 2 bases from J, the gap between germline ends came to 9 bases.

The chain links TRBV7-9 to TRBJ2-7, with D uncertain. The CDR3 length is 12 residues. The germline gives CDR1 SEHNR, CDR2 FQNEAQ (reference sequence). V gave up 5 bases and J gave up 6 bases, with 11 bases separating them. The CDR3 nucleotides are TGTGCCAGCAGCCTGGGGTCGGTCGAGCAGTACTTC. Protein product: CASSLGSVEQYF.

The V gene is TRBV5-6, the J gene TRBJ1-2, with TRBD1 identical over 11 bases. The ends lost 2 bases at V and 8 bases at J; junction bases unmatched: 5. The CDR3 sequence is 14 residues long. Germline V gene data show CDR1 as SGHDT and CDR2 as YYEEEE. The CDR3 protein is CASSFGRTGGGYTF. In DNA form, the CDR3 reads TGTGCCAGCAGCTTCGGGAGGACAGGGGGCGGCTACACCTTC.

This clone appeared a few times. The J gene is TRBJ1-6, the V gene TRBV6-2 or TRBV6-3, with 10 bases identical to TRBD1. There are 15 residues in the CDR3. Trimming took 6 bases from V and 14 from J; bases not matched to a gene: 13. The germline V gene has CDR1 MNHEY and CDR2 SVGEGT. Here the CDR3 reads CASSPGDRGKFALHF. The CDR3 DNA sequence: TGTGCCAGCAGCCCGGGGGACAGGGGCAAATTTGCCCTCCACTTT.

The chain recombines TRBV5-4 with TRBJ1-4; TRBD1 is a possible D gene (5 bases). Germline V lookup: CDR1 SGHNT, CDR2 YYREEE (reference sequence). CDR3 length equals 14 residues. Trimming left V 0 bases short and J 2 bases short, with 5 bases between. In DNA form, the CDR3 reads TGTGCCAGCAGCTTGGGGGGGACTAATGAAAAACTGTTTTTT. As protein: CASSLGGTNEKLFF.

The CDR3 loop is CASSLSGTGPYEQYF. The CDR3 nucleotides read TGTGCCAGCAGCCTGAGCGGGACCGGCCCCTACGAGCAGTACTTC. The rearrangement links TRBV7-2 to TRBJ2-7, with 7 bases that match TRBD2. Losses at the gene ends were 5 bases for V and 2 bases for J; bases not matched to a gene: 9. CDR3 length equals 15 residues. Germline values: CDR1 SGHTA, CDR2 FQGNSA.

V and J are TRBV6-5 and TRBJ1-1; TRBD1 agrees at 7 bases. Germline V gene lookup returns CDR1 MNHEY and CDR2 SVGAGI. The CDR3 is 13 residues long. J lost 1 base, V lost 6 bases, and 2 bases had no gene match. CDR3 sequence (DNA): TGTGCCAGCAGACGACAGGGGAACACTGAAGCTTTCTTT. Translated: CASRRQGNTEAFF.

This rearrangement joins TRBV18 to TRBJ2-1, with TRBD2 matching 8 bases. CDR3 size: 14 residues. Germline V gene sequence: CDR1 KGHSH, CDR2 LQKENI. Unmatched junction bases numbered 7, after V lost 4 bases and J lost 8 bases. The CDR3: CASSLVGGAHEQFF. The CDR3 nucleotides are TGTGCCAGCTCACTAGTCGGGGGGGCCCATGAGCAGTTCTTC.

The gene calls are TRBV15 and TRBJ2-2; D perhaps matches TRBD1 (6 bases). V lost 1 base and J 5 bases, leaving 11 bases between the germline ends. In germline, CDR1 is LNHNV, CDR2 YYDKDF (reference sequence). CDR3 length: 15 residues. The CDR3 sequence is CATSRAGQRTGELFF. The CDR3 coding sequence is TGTGCCACCAGCAGAGCCGGACAGAGGACCGGGGAGCTGTTTTTT.

The chain combines TRBV5-8 with TRBJ2-5; 8 positions agree with TRBD1. The CDR3 covers 14 residues. V was clipped by 4 bases and J by 1 base; unmatched bases: 3. Germline-derived CDR1 and CDR2 are SGHTS and YDEGEE. DNA of the CDR3: TGTGCCAGCAGCATGGGACAGGCCCAAGAGACCCAGTACTTC. As protein: CASSMGQAQETQYF.

The V gene is TRBV4-2, the J gene TRBJ2-2, with 12 nucleotides matching TRBD2. CDR1 is LGHNA and CDR2 is YNFKEQ in the germline V gene. This CDR3 has 16 amino acids. V shed 0 bases and J 8 bases; nucleotides not matched to a gene: 4. CDR3 sequence: CASSQDPLAGGGELFF. The DNA for the CDR3 is TGTGCCAGCAGCCAAGATCCCCTAGCGGGAGGGGGGGAGCTGTTTTTT.

V is TRBV6-2 or TRBV6-3 and J is TRBJ2-3; 8 nucleotides align to TRBD2. Germline-derived CDR1 and CDR2 are MNHEY and SVGEGT. The CDR3 is made up of 17 amino acids. The J segment lost 0 bases and the V segment lost 2 bases, leaving 7 bases of the junction unmatched. In nucleotides, the CDR3 is TGTGCCAGCAGTTACGGCCCGTCTAGCGGGAGCACAGATACGCAGTATTTT. Its translation is CASSYGPSSGSTDTQYF.

This chain joins TRBV13 and TRBJ2-7; possibly TRBD2 for D (6 bases). The germline V gene encodes CDR1 PRHDT and CDR2 FYEKMQ (reference sequence). This CDR3 has 14 amino acids. V lost 3 bases and J lost 2, with 11 bases in between. CDR3 sequence (DNA): TGTGCCAGCAGCTTCGGGGGACCCCCCTACGAGCAGTACTTC. Amino acids: CASSFGGPPYEQYF. Supplemented by reference TRBV13 and TRBJ2-7, the full variable domain reads AAGVIQSPRHLIKEKRETATLKCYPIPRHDTVYWYQQGPGQDPQFLISFYEKMQSDKGSIPDRFSAQQFSDYHSELNMSSLELGDSALYFCASSFGGPPYEQYFGPGTRLTVT.

The chain uses TRBV20-1 and TRBJ2-3; 9 bases map to TRBD2. The CDR3 has 14 residues. J was trimmed by 2 bases and V by 3 bases; bases with no gene match: 3. In germline, CDR1 is DFQATT, CDR2 SNEGSKA (reference sequence). In nucleotides, the CDR3 is TGCAGTGCTAGTAAGCGGGAGGACACAGATACGCAGTATTTT. Its translation is CSASKREDTDTQYF.

This clone turned up a few times. V is TRBV23-1 and J is TRBJ1-4; tentatively, D is TRBD1 (6 bases). TRBV23-1 is given ORF status, its function remaining uncertain. V shed 3 bases and J shed 2 bases, with 13 bases lying between them. This CDR3 is built from 16 residues. The CDR3 DNA reads TGCGCCAGCAGTCAGCCCAGGGGAACGACTAATGAAAAACTGTTTTTT. Protein product: CASSQPRGTTNEKLFF.

The V and J genes are TRBV28 and TRBJ2-3, with D perhaps matching TRBD2 (5 bases). The germline V gene has CDR1 MDHEN and CDR2 SYDVKM. The CDR3 covers 12 residues. The V end was cut by 4 bases, the J end by 6 bases, with 8 bases between. The chain's CDR3 is CASSSGIDTQYF. The CDR3 nucleotides read TGTGCCAGCAGTTCCGGGATCGATACGCAGTATTTT. The full variable domain, rest sourced from reference TRBV28 and TRBJ2-3, is DVKVTQSSRYLVKRTGEKVFLECVQDMDHENMFWYRQDPGLGLRLIYFSYDVKMKEKGDIPEGYSVSREKKERFSLILESASTNQTSMYLCASSSGIDTQYFGPGTRLTVL.